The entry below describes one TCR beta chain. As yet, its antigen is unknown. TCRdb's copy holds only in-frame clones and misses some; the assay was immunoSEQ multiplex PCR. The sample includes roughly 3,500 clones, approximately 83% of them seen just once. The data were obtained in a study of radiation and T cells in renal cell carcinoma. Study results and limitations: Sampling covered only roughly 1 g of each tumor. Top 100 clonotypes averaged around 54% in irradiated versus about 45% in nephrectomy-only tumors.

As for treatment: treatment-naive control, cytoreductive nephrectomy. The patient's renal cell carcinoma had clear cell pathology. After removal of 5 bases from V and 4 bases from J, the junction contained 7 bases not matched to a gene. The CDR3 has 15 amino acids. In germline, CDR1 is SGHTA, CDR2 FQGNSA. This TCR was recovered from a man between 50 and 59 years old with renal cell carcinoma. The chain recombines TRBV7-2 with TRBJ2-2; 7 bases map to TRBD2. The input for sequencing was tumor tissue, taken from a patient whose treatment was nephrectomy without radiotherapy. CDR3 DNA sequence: TGTGCCAGCAGCACCTGGTCGGGGGGCACCGGGGAGCTGTTTTTT. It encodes CASSTWSGGTGELFF.